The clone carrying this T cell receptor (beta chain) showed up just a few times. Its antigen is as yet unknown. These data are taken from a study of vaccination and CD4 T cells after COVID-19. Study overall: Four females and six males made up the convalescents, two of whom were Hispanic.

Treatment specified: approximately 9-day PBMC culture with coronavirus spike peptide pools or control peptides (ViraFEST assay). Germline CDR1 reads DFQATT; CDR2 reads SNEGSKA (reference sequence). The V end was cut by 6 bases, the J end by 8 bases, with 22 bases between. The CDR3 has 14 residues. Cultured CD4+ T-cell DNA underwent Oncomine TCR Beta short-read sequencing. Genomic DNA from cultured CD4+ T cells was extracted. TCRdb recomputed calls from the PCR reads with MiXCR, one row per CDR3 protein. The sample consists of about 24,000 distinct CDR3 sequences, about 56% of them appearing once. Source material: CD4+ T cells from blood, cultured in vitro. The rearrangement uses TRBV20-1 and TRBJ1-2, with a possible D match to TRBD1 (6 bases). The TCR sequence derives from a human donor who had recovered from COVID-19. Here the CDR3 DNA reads TGCAGTGCGACGGACCTCGGGGGGGCAAAGGGCTACACCTTC. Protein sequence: CSATDLGGAKGYTF.